This TCR beta chain was captured by sequencing in a study of regulatory T cells in long-lasting Graves disease (dated by TCRdb to 2020 to 2022). Regarding the complete study: To count as having persistent Graves' disease, a patient had to have received antithyroid drug treatment for over 5 years with TSH receptor autoantibodies remaining persistently positive. TCR sequencing covered some 13 persistent and 20 or so newly diagnosed Graves' disease patients, approximately 33 samples in total. The study was registered as a clinical trial and conducted in China. Antithyroid drugs had been taken for around 9.8 years on average by persistent Graves' disease patients in the clinical cohort. Persistent Graves' disease patients were compared with newly diagnosed Graves' disease patients by peripheral blood TCR sequencing and RNA sequencing. General study outcomes and caveats: Patients with persistent disease shared more public clonotypes (around 2,500) than newly diagnosed patients did (more than 900). Because the primary lesion, thyroid tissue, could not be accessed, the study looked at peripheral blood alone. TRBV28, TRBJ1-2 and TRBJ2-5 were preferentially used in persistent disease, while TRBV20-1 and TRBJ2-1 were favored in newly diagnosed disease. As a limitation, the authors acknowledged that the small sample size may reduce accuracy. Compared with newly diagnosed patients, patients with persistent Graves' disease had lower TCR Shannon entropy and fewer highly expanded clones, which suggests clonal expansion. Sequencing and analysis were limited to the TCR beta chain.

Library preparation employed multiplex PCR. Sequencing took place on an Illumina HiSeq 4000. To build TCR beta libraries, CDR3 regions were amplified by Arm-PCR using iRepertoire HTBI primers. Before sequencing, the PCR products underwent gel purification. In the source study's methods: Gene usage analysis of CDR3 amino acid clonotypes relied on the roughly 64 TRBV and fewer than 15 TRBJ segments identified across samples. COPE and FqMerger were used to merge the filtered high-quality paired reads into contigs. Contigs were aligned with BLAST to IMGT TRBV, TRBD and TRBJ reference genes, and CDR3 was defined per IMGT. Any clonotype with a frequency above 0.1% was counted as a highly expanded clone. Repertoire diversity was measured by Shannon entropy, and V-J evenness by the Gini coefficient. Public clonotypes were defined as clonotypes shared by more than one individual. TCRdb reworked the public reads: Q25 trimming with fastp, MiXCR clone assembly, productive beta chains retained. Every distinct CDR3 protein forms one entry, paired with its most common genes and DNA. The V and J calls follow TCRdb's processing rather than the paper's. The table for this sample lists around 460,000 distinct CDR3 sequences; roughly 21% of them were counted only once. The top ten clonotypes cover 7% to 9% of the sample.

For this clonotype: Its antigen has not been determined. No quality values exist for individual bases; no much larger clone is one base distant.

CDR1 and CDR2 are read off the germline V gene as MNHNS and SASEGT. The CDR3, cysteine through phenylalanine, is 14 amino acids long. Left in the record is the CDR3 DNA by itself, 42 bases read in frame from the first base. Trimming removed 6 bases from V and 0 bases from J, leaving 11 bases between the germline ends. This sample's time point label indicates: persistent/refractory GD, antithyroid drugs over 5 years with positive TRAb. For both TCR sequencing and RNA sequencing, RNA was extracted from PBMCs using TRIzol. Graves' disease was diagnosed according to American Thyroid Association guidelines. Patients were recruited from an endocrinology department in Xi'an, China. From each patient, around 9 milliliters of peripheral blood was collected into an EDTA anticoagulant tube. PBMCs were isolated by Ficoll Paque Plus density gradient separation without further T cell sorting. An Agilent 2100 Bioanalyzer and agarose gel were used to assess RNA quality, and a NanoDrop 2000 was used to measure RNA concentration.

The chain employs TRBV6-1 and TRBJ1-1, with the D gene too uncertain to name. The clonotype comes from a female donor with Graves disease. The material sequenced was peripheral blood mononuclear cells (PBMCs), taken when the disease was refractory, from a patient treated with antithyroid drugs. The nucleotide sequence is TGTGCCAGCAGACACGGCGACATGAACACTGAAGCTTTCTTT. The translation is CASRHGDMNTEAFF.